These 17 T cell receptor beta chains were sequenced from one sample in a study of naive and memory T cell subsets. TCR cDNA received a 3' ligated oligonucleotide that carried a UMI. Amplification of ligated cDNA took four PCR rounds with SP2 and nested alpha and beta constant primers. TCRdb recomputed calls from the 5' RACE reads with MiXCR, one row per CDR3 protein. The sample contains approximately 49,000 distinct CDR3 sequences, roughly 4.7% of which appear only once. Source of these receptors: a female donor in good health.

The CDR3 loop reads CASSPRRGVGDTQYF. Written as DNA, the CDR3 is TGTGCCAGCAGCCCTCGCAGGGGAGTCGGGGATACGCAGTATTTT. The J gene is TRBJ2-3, the V gene TRBV7-9; a weak D match, TRBD1 (6 bases). The CDR3 runs 15 residues. The V end lost 5 bases, the J end lost 6 bases, and 18 bases lay between the germline ends. The germline gives CDR1 SEHNR, CDR2 FQNEAQ (reference sequence).

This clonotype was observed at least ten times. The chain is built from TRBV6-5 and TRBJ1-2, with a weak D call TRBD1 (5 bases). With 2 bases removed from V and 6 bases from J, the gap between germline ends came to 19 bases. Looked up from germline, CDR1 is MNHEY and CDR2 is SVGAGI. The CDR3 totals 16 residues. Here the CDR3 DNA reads TGTGCCAGCAGTTACCGGGCAGGGAAACTGGACGATGGCTACACCTTC. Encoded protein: CASSYRAGKLDDGYTF.

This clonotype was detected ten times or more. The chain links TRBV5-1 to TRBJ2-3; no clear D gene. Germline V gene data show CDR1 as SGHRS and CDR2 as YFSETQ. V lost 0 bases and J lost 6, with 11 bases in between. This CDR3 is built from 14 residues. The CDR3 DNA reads TGCGCCAGCAGCTTGGAGTCCCCACTTGATACGCAGTATTTT. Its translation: CASSLESPLDTQYF.

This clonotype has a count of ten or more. CDR3 loop: CASSFQTSGYNEQFF. DNA for the CDR3: TGTGCCAGTAGTTTTCAGACTAGCGGCTACAATGAGCAGTTCTTC. The chain carries TRBV19 and TRBJ2-1, with TRBD2 matching over 9 bases. This CDR3 comprises 15 residues. V trimming: 5 bases; J trimming: 3 bases; junction bases outside the gene matches: 5. The germline V gene encodes CDR1 LNHDA and CDR2 SQIVND (reference sequence).

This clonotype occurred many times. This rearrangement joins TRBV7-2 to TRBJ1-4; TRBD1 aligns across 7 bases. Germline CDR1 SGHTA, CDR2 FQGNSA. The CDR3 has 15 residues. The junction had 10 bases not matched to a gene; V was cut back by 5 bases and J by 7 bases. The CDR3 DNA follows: TGTGCCAGCAGCGCCAGGGGGGAGAGTAGTGAAAAACTGTTTTTT. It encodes CASSARGESSEKLFF. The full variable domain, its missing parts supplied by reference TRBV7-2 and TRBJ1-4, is GAGVSQSPSNKVTEKGKDVELRCDPISGHTALYWYRQSLGQGLEFLIYFQGNSAPDKSGLPSDRFSAERTGGSVSTLTIQRTQQEDSAVYLCASSARGESSEKLFFGSGTQLSVL.

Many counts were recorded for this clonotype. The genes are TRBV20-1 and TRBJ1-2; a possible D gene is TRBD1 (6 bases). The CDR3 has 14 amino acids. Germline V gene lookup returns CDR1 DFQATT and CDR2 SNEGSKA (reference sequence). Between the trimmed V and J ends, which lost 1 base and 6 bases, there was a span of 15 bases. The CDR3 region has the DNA TGCAGTGCTAGAGTTTTACAGGGCGTGCATGGCTACACCTTC. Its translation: CSARVLQGVHGYTF.

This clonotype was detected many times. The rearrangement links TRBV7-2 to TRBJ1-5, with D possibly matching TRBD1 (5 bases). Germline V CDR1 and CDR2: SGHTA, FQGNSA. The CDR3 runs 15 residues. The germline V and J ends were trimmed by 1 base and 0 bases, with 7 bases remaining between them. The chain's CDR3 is CASSLGDSSNQPQHF. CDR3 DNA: TGTGCCAGCAGCTTAGGAGACAGTAGCAATCAGCCCCAGCATTTT.

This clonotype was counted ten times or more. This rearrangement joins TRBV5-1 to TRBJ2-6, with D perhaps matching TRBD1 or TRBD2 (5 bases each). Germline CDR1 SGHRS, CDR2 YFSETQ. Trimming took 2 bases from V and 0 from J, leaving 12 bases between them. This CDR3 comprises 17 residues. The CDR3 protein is CASSFGGSASGANVLTF. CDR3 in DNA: TGCGCCAGCAGCTTTGGGGGTTCCGCCTCTGGGGCCAACGTCCTGACTTTC.

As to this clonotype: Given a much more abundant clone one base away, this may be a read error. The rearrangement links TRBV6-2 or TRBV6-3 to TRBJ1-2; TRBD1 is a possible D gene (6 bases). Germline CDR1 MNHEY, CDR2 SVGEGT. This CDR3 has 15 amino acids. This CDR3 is CASTQPRGANYGDTF. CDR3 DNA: TGTGCCAGCACCCAGCCGAGGGGGGCAAACTATGGCGACACCTTC.

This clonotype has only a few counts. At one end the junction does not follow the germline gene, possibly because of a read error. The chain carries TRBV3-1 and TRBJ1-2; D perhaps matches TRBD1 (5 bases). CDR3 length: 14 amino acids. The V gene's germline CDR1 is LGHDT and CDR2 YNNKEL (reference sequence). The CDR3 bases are TGTGCCAGCAGCCAAGGGGACTCTCTCTATGGCGACACCTTC. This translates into CASSQGDSLYGDTF.

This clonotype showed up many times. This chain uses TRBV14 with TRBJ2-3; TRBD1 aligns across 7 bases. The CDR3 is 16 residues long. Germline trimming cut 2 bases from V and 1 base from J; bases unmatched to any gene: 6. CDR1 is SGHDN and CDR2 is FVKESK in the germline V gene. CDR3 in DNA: TGTGCCAGCAGCCAAATGACAGGGATGGGCACAGATACGCAGTATTTT. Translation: CASSQMTGMGTDTQYF.

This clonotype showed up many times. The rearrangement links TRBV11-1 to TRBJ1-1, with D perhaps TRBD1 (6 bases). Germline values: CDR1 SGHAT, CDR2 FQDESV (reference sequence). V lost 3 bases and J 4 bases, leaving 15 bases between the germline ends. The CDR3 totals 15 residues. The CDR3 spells CASSFNRERGTEAFF. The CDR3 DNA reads TGTGCCAGCAGCTTTAACAGGGAAAGGGGCACTGAAGCTTTCTTT.

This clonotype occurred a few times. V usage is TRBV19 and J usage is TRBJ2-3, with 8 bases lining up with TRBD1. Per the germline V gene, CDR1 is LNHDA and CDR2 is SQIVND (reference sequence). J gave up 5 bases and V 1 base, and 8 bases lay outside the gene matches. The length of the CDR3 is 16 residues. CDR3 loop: CASSIVGRGREDTQYF. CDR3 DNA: TGTGCCAGTAGTATAGTAGGCAGGGGGCGCGAAGATACGCAGTATTTT.

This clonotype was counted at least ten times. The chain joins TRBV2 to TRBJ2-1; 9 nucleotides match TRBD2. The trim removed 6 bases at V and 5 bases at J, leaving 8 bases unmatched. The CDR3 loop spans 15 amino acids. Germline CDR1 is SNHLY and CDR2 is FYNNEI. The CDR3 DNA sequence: TGTGCCAGCAGGTCTAGCGGGGAGGACAACAATGAGCAGTTCTTC. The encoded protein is CASRSSGEDNNEQFF.

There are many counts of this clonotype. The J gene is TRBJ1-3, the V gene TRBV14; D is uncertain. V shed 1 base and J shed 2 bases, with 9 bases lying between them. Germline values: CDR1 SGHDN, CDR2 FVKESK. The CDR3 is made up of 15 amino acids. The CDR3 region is CASSQVGWAGNTIYF. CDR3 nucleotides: TGTGCCAGCAGCCAAGTTGGATGGGCTGGAAACACCATATATTTT.

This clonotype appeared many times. DNA of the CDR3: TGTGCCAGCAGCCTCTACCCTCCGGGACAGGGCTACAATGAGCAGTTCTTC. It encodes CASSLYPPGQGYNEQFF. The chain couples TRBV27 to TRBJ2-1; 9 bases map to TRBD1. Germline V CDR1 and CDR2: MNHEY, SMNVEV (reference sequence). V was pared by 6 bases and J by 3 bases, with 12 bases of the junction left unmatched. CDR3 length: 17 residues.

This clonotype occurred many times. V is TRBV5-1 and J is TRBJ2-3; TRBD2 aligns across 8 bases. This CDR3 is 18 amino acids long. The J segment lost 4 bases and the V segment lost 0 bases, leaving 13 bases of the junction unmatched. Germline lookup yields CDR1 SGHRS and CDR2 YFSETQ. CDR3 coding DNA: TGCGCCAGCAGCTTGGGATACGTCTTCGCGGGAGGCGCAGATACGCAGTATTTT. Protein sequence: CASSLGYVFAGGADTQYF.